The 26 T cell receptor beta chains below all came from one sample that was sequenced in a study of neurological immune-mediated disorders. MiXCR, applied by TCRdb to the 5' RACE reads, yields one record per CDR3 protein. The table lists tens of thousands of distinct CDR3 sequences, around 4.5% of them singletons, with 5.7% in the top ten. The source material was PBMCs. These TCRs come from a woman aged 60-75 years with multiple sclerosis.

This clonotype was found many times. The chain combines TRBV6-5 with TRBJ1-1; D is perhaps TRBD1 (6 bases). The V end was cut by 2 bases, the J end by 3 bases, with 7 bases between. This CDR3 has 13 residues. Germline CDR1 is MNHEY and CDR2 is SVGAGI. CDR3 amino acids: CASSYGGDTEAFF. The CDR3 bases are TGTGCCAGCAGTTACGGGGGCGACACTGAAGCTTTCTTT.

This clonotype was counted at least ten times. The rearrangement joins TRBV5-1 to TRBJ2-7; 9 positions match TRBD1. V lost 0 bases to trimming and J lost 2 bases; unmatched junction nucleotides: 12. This CDR3 has 18 residues. Germline V gene sequence: CDR1 SGHRS, CDR2 YFSETQ. As DNA, the CDR3 is TGCGCCAGCAGCTTGGCCGTAGCCGGGACAGGGACACCCTACGAGCAGTACTTC. It is translated as CASSLAVAGTGTPYEQYF.

This clonotype came up many times. This chain connects TRBV5-1 to TRBJ2-1, with unresolved D. Germline assignment: CDR1 SGHRS and CDR2 YFSETQ. The CDR3 totals 11 residues. V lost 3 bases, J lost 10 bases, and 8 bases lay in between. The CDR3 DNA sequence: TGCGCCAGCAGCTCCGGCACGGAGCAGTTCTTC. This translates into CASSSGTEQFF.

This clonotype has at least ten counts. The chain links TRBV4-1 to TRBJ1-1; TRBD1 is a possible D gene (5 bases). The CDR3 totals 20 residues. Germline loops: CDR1 MGHRA, CDR2 YSYEKL. V was trimmed by 0 bases and J by 0 bases, leaving 23 bases between them. The CDR3 protein is CASSQDLRRMGQDLNTEAFF. Written as DNA, the CDR3 is TGCGCCAGCAGCCAAGACTTACGGCGGATGGGGCAGGACTTGAACACTGAAGCTTTCTTT.

About this clonotype: No conserved phenylalanine or tryptophan ends this CDR3, so it is likely a read error. The V and J genes are TRBV6-6 and TRBJ2-7; TRBD2 aligns across 11 bases. Looked up from germline, CDR1 is MNHNY and CDR2 is SVGAGI (reference sequence). The trim removed 6 bases at V and 1 base at J, leaving 5 bases unmatched. CDR3 size: 15 residues. The CDR3 nucleotides are TGTGCCAGCAGCTTACTAGCGGGGGATTCCTACGAGCAGTACAAC. Protein product: CASSLLAGDSYEQYN.

This clonotype was seen a few times. CDR3 region: CASGELAGDTQYF. The CDR3 nucleotides read TGCGCCAGCGGAGAACTAGCGGGAGATACGCAGTATTTT. The chain recombines TRBV5-1 with TRBJ2-3, with 9 positions matching TRBD2. The CDR3 extends over 13 amino acids. The germline CDR1 and CDR2 sequences are SGHRS and YFSETQ. The J segment lost 5 bases and the V segment lost 7 bases, leaving 5 bases of the junction unmatched.

This clonotype was counted many times. V and J are TRBV25-1 and TRBJ2-5, with TRBD1 matching 9 bases. The germline CDR1 and CDR2 sequences are MGHDK and SYGVNS. The CDR3 contains 15 residues. The trim removed 3 bases at V and 3 bases at J, leaving 5 bases unmatched. The chain's CDR3 is CASSDTRTGEETQYF. As DNA, the CDR3 is TGTGCCAGCAGTGATACCCGGACAGGGGAAGAGACCCAGTACTTC.

This clonotype was counted only a few times. The chain links TRBV6-2 or TRBV6-3 to TRBJ2-7; D is unclear. Trimming removed 6 bases from V and 4 bases from J, with 16 bases in between. The CDR3 runs to 14 residues. Germline CDR1 is MNHEY and CDR2 is SVGEGT. In DNA, the CDR3 is TGTGCCAGCAGGACGGACCGGAGTGCGTACGAGCAGTACTTC. Encoded protein: CASRTDRSAYEQYF.

In its sample, this clonotype was seen many times. V is TRBV24-1 and J is TRBJ2-3; no clear D. The CDR3 loop spans 11 amino acids. Trimming stripped 7 bases from V and 1 base from J, with 2 bases between. CDR1 and CDR2 from the germline V gene are KGHDR and SFDVKD. The CDR3 region is CATRGTDTQYF. CDR3 sequence (DNA): TGTGCCACCAGAGGCACAGATACGCAGTATTTT.

This clonotype came up many times. V and J are TRBV9 and TRBJ2-7; D is possibly TRBD2 (6 bases). CDR1 is SGDLS and CDR2 is YYNGEE in the germline V gene. The CDR3 runs to 15 residues. Trimming pared 4 bases from V and 3 bases from J, leaving 17 bases between. CDR3 in amino acids: CASSPRGNFLYEQYV. CDR3 nucleotide sequence: TGTGCCAGCAGCCCCCGGGGGAACTTCCTCTACGAGCAGTACGTC.

This clonotype came up a few times. CDR3 DNA: TGTGCCAGCAGCTTAGAGGGAGAAAATTCACCCCTCCACTTT. Protein product: CASSLEGENSPLHF. The rearrangement uses TRBV7-8 and TRBJ1-6; D is undetermined. The CDR3 spans 14 residues. Germline CDR1 and CDR2: SGHVS and FQNEAQ. Trimming removed 1 base at V and 7 bases at J, with 8 bases between.

This clonotype is medium-sized in the sample. The chain uses TRBV5-5 and TRBJ1-3, with D possibly TRBD1 on 6 matching bases. The germline CDR1 and CDR2 sequences are SGHKS and YYEKEE (reference sequence). The CDR3 extends over 16 amino acids. V was shortened by 4 bases and J by 0 bases, with 14 bases between the two germline ends. CDR3 region: CASSPRDKDSGNTIYF. CDR3 nucleotide sequence: TGTGCCAGCAGCCCCCGGGACAAAGACTCTGGAAACACCATATATTTT.

This clonotype was seen ten or more times. This chain links TRBV20-1 with TRBJ2-1; 11 positions agree with TRBD2. The CDR3 totals 14 residues. CDR1 and CDR2 from the germline V gene are DFQATT and SNEGSKA (reference sequence). J lost 8 bases, V lost 4 bases, and 7 bases had no gene match. Here the CDR3 reads CSAKGGTSGHEQFF. In nucleotides, the CDR3 is TGCAGTGCTAAAGGCGGGACTAGCGGCCATGAGCAGTTCTTC.

There are many counts of this clonotype. The chain joins TRBV11-2 to TRBJ2-5; TRBD1 aligns across 8 bases. V lost 2 bases and J lost 2; bases outside the gene matches: 16. Germline values: CDR1 SGHAT, CDR2 FQNNGV. The CDR3 spans 19 residues. The CDR3 is CASSLQPYRDRILQETQYF. The DNA for the CDR3 is TGTGCCAGCAGCTTACAGCCCTACCGGGACAGGATTCTGCAAGAGACCCAGTACTTC.

This sequence joins TRBV20-1 and TRBJ1-3, with 7 bases identical to TRBD1. V dropped 0 bases and J dropped 7; count of bases not matched to a gene: 12. Germline lookup yields CDR1 DFQATT and CDR2 SNEGSKA (reference sequence). This CDR3 region has 16 residues. The CDR3 sequence is CSARDNEQGIKNTIYF. In DNA form, the CDR3 reads TGCAGTGCTAGAGATAACGAACAGGGGATAAAGAACACCATATATTTT.

The gene calls are TRBV7-2 and TRBJ2-3, with D uncertain. The germline CDR1 and CDR2 sequences are SGHTA and FQGNSA. The CDR3 totals 15 residues. V lost 1 base to trimming and J lost 6 bases, with 14 bases between them. The CDR3 here is CASSLGGELGDTQYF. As DNA, the CDR3 is TGTGCCAGCAGCTTAGGTGGAGAATTGGGGGATACGCAGTATTTT.

This clonotype has only a few counts. This chain links TRBV7-2 with TRBJ2-7; D is possibly TRBD2 (6 bases). CDR1 SGHTA and CDR2 FQGNSA come from the germline V gene. There are 11 residues in the CDR3. This CDR3 reads CASSPGVEQCV. CDR3 bases: TGTGCCAGCAGCCCGGGAGTCGAGCAGTGCGTC.

This clonotype was recorded many times. CDR3 residues: CASSGYRDEDNIQYF. The DNA of the CDR3 is TGCGCCAGCAGCGGGTACAGAGATGAGGACAACATTCAGTACTTC. The chain carries TRBV5-1 and TRBJ2-4; D uncertain. The germline V and J ends were trimmed by 4 bases and 7 bases, with 18 bases remaining between them. Germline CDR1 and CDR2: SGHRS and YFSETQ. The CDR3 contains 15 residues.

This clonotype has ten or more counts. The V call is TRBV5-1, the J call TRBJ1-4; the D is unclear. Germline CDR1 and CDR2: SGHRS and YFSETQ. This CDR3 has 15 residues. The V end lost 5 bases, the J end lost 1 base, and 12 bases lay between the germline ends. CDR3 sequence reads: CASRRDGETNEKLFF. For the CDR3, the DNA is TGCGCCAGCAGGCGTGACGGGGAAACTAATGAAAAACTGTTTTTT.

This clonotype occurred many times. The genes are TRBV4-3 and TRBJ2-1, with TRBD2 matching over 7 bases. J gave up 9 bases and V 0 bases, and 11 bases lay outside the gene matches. There are 16 residues in the CDR3. Germline CDR1 reads LGHNA; CDR2 reads YSLEER. The CDR3 is CASSQDTGGSHSEQFF. CDR3 bases: TGCGCCAGCAGCCAAGATACGGGCGGGAGCCATAGTGAGCAGTTCTTC.

The chain joins TRBV20-1 to TRBJ2-5, with D unresolved. Trimming took 4 bases from V and 7 from J, leaving 19 bases between them. The CDR3 contains 14 residues. Germline V lookup: CDR1 DFQATT, CDR2 SNEGSKA (reference sequence). CDR3 bases: TGCAGTGCTAATGACGACACCAATGAACGGACCCAGTACTTC. Translating gives CSANDDTNERTQYF.

This clonotype appeared a few times. The gene calls are TRBV5-1 and TRBJ2-1; unclear D gene. This CDR3 comprises 16 residues. CDR1 is SGHRS and CDR2 is YFSETQ in the germline V gene. The V gene lost 0 bases and the J gene lost 0 bases, with 10 bases spanning the gap. The CDR3 bases are TGCGCCAGCAGCTTGGGACCCTCAAGCTCCTACAATGAGCAGTTCTTC. Translation gives CASSLGPSSSYNEQFF.

This chain joins TRBV18 and TRBJ1-4; D not certain. Germline CDR1 and CDR2: KGHSH and LQKENI. CDR3 length: 14 amino acids. Trimming removed 3 bases from V and 4 bases from J, with 9 bases in between. The DNA of the CDR3 is TGTGCCAGCTCACCGGCAGTATTTAATGAAAAACTGTTTTTT. Residues: CASSPAVFNEKLFF.

Ten or more counts support this clonotype. The chain carries TRBV7-9 and TRBJ1-1; D is uncertain. The germline V and J ends were trimmed by 5 bases and 1 base, with 8 bases remaining between them. The germline gives CDR1 SEHNR, CDR2 FQNEAQ (reference sequence). CDR3 length: 13 amino acids. CDR3 nucleotide sequence: TGTGCCAGCAGCCCCCTCGCGAACACTGAAGCTTTCTTT. The encoded protein is CASSPLANTEAFF.

This clonotype has ten or more counts. This sequence joins TRBV29-1 and TRBJ1-2; TRBD1 aligns across 7 bases. Germline V CDR1 and CDR2: SQVTM, ANQGSEA. This CDR3 is built from 13 residues. V lost 4 bases and J lost 7; bases outside the gene matches: 9. For the CDR3, the DNA is TGCAGCGTTGCCCGGACAGGAAATAGTGGCTACACCTTC. Amino acids: CSVARTGNSGYTF. Full variable domain (outside the CDR3, taken from reference TRBV29-1 and TRBJ1-2): SAVISQKPSRDICQRGTSLTIQCQVDSQVTMMFWYRQQPGQSLTLIATANQGSEATYESGFVIDKFPISRPNLTFSTLTVSNMSPEDSSIYLCSVARTGNSGYTFGSGTRLTVV.

This clonotype has at least ten counts. J is TRBJ1-6 and V is TRBV3-1; no definite D call. Trimming cost V 1 base and J 12 bases, with 4 bases left between them. From germline, CDR1 is LGHDT and CDR2 YNNKEL (reference sequence). There are 11 residues in the CDR3. The CDR3 nucleotides are TGTGCCAGCAGCCAAGGAGGACCCCTCCACTTT. Its protein product is CASSQGGPLHF.